This T cell receptor beta chain is from a study of T-cell reconstitution after alpha-beta-depleted transplantation in children. Study outcomes and limitations: TCRbeta diversity was high at day 60 in some patients (a result of surviving recipient T cells and thymic progenitors). In patients about two months after transplant, alpha-beta T cells reportedly arose from several hundred expanded graft clones. Counts and diversity of T cells one year after transplant came mostly from newly produced T cells.

The TCRbeta library incorporated unique molecular identifiers. TCRdb re-called the PCR reads through MiXCR, storing one row per CDR3 protein. The sample carries approximately 630,000 distinct CDR3 sequences, about 12% recorded once. This clonotype was observed a handful of times. Its antigen is still unknown. J lost 8 bases, V lost 5 bases, and 9 bases had no gene match. CDR1 SGHVS and CDR2 FQNEAQ come from the germline V gene. This CDR3 has 15 amino acids. This specimen consisted of PBMCs, obtained before TCRalphabeta/CD19-depleted stem cell transplant. The genes are TRBV7-8 and TRBJ2-1; TRBD1 aligns across 10 bases. The sequence came from a girl aged 2 to 9 with congenital amegakaryocytic thrombocytopenia, due to receive a stem cell transplant. The CDR3 nucleotides are TGTGCCAGCAGCATGACAGGGGGCATCGGGGATGAGCAGTTCTTC. Its protein is CASSMTGGIGDEQFF.